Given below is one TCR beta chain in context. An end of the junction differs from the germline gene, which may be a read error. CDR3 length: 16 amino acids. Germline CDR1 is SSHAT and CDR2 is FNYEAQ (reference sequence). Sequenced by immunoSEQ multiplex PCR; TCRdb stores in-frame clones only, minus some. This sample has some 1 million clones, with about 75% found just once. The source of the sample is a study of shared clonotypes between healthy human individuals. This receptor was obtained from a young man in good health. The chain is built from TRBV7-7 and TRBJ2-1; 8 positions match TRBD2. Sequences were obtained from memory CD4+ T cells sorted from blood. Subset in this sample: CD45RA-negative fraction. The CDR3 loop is CASSLLFTSGYNEQFF. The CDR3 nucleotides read TGTGCTAGCAGCTTATTGTTTACTAGCGGTTACAATGAGCAGTTCTTC. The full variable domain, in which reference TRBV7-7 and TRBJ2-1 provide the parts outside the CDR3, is GAGVSQSPRYKVTKRGQDVTLRCDPISSHATLYWYQQALGQGPEFLTYFNYEAQPDKSGLPSDRFSAERPEGSISTLTIQRTEQRDSAMYRCASSLLFTSGYNEQFFGPGTRLTVL.